The T cell receptor (beta chain) under discussion was sequenced for a study of blood T cell repertoires in COVID-19. Study as a whole: COVID-19 samples collected from the United States, Italy and Spain covered acute and convalescent phases. T cells, B-cell-depleted T cells, or PBMCs supplied cDNA or gDNA.

The CDR3 is made up of 13 amino acids. From germline, CDR1 is KGHDR and CDR2 SFDVKD. Trimming removed 7 bases at V and 6 bases at J, with 13 bases between. Authors' methods: Amplified reference gene primers provided the basis for estimating nucleated cell counts. Using immunoSEQ multiplex PCR, the repertoire was profiled, and TCRdb retains in-frame clones only, with some absent. V and J calls and clone size are those listed in that table; D and trimming were worked out from the DNA. The profile shows some 190,000 clones, over 75% of them singletons. The chain uses TRBV24-1 and TRBJ2-3; D is undetermined. The sequenced material came from peripheral blood. The source is a human donor with active or convalescent COVID-19. The donor label of this sample is uncertain. CDR3 nucleotide sequence: TGTGCCACCAGACCATCGGCGGAGGATACGCAGTATTTT. Translated: CATRPSAEDTQYF.